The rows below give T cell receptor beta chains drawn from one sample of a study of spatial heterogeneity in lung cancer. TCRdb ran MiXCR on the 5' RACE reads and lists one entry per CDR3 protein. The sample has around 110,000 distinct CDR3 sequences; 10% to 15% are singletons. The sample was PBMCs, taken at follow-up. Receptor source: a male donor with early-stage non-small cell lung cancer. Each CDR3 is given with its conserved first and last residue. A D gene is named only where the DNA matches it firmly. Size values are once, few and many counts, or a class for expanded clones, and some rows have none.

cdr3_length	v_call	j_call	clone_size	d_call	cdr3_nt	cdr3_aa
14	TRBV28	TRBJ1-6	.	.	TGTGCCAGCAGTTTAAGGGGTTATAATTCACCCCTCCACTTT	CASSLRGYNSPLHF
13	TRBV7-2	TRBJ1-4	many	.	TGTGCCAGCAGCCCATCAACTAATGAAAAACTGTTTTTT	CASSPSTNEKLFF
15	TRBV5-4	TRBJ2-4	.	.	TGTGCCAGCAGCTTACCAGCGAGTAACAAAAACATTCAGTACTTC	CASSLPASNKNIQYF
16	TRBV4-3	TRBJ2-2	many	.	TGCGCCAGCAGCCAAGATACCCGCTCGGGTATAGCGGAGCTGTTTTTT	CASSQDTRSGIAELFF
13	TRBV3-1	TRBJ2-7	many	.	TGTGCCAGCAGCCGGGGCATCTCCTACGAGCAGTACTTC	CASSRGISYEQYF
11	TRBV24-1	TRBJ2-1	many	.	TGTGCCACCAGCGTAGGCAGGGGGCAGTTCTTC	CATSVGRGQFF
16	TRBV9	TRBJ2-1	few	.	TGTGCCAGCAGCGTCTCGCAGAGACGGACGAATAATGAGCAGTTCTTC	CASSVSQRRTNNEQFF
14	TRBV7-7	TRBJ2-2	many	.	TGTGCTAGCAGCTTAAGGGGGGATACCGGGGAGCTGTTTTTT	CASSLRGDTGELFF
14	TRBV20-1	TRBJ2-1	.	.	TGCAGTGCCCGCCTCCTCAGCTCCTACAATGAGCAGTTCTTC	CSARLLSSYNEQFF
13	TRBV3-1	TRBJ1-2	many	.	TGTGCCAGCAGCCAAACAGGGACCTATGGCTACACCTTC	CASSQTGTYGYTF
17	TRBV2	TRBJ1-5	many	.	TGTGCCAGCAGTGAAGGAGCTTGGCAGGGAGGCAATCAGCCCCAGCATTTT	CASSEGAWQGGNQPQHF
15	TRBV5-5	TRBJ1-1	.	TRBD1	TGTGCCAGCAGCTTGGGACAGGGGTACCTCACTGAAGCTTTCTTT	CASSLGQGYLTEAFF
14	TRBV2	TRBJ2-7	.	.	TGTGCCAGCAGTGAAGCGAGGGGGGGGACCGAGCAGTACTTC	CASSEARGGTEQYF
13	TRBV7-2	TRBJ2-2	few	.	TGTGCCAGCAGCTTAGACAGGACCGGGGAGCTGTTTTTT	CASSLDRTGELFF
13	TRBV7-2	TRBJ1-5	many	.	TGTGCCAGCAGCTTAGTTTCCCATCAGCCCCAGCATTTT	CASSLVSHQPQHF
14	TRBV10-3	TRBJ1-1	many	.	TGTGCCATCAGTAAGGGAGGAGGGGACACTGAAGCTTTCTTT	CAISKGGGDTEAFF
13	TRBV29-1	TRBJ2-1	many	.	TGCAGCGTTGCGAGACAGACCTACAATGAGCAGTTCTTC	CSVARQTYNEQFF
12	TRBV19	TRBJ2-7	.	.	TGTGCCAGTAAGGGCGCAGCCTACGAGCAGTACTTC	CASKGAAYEQYF
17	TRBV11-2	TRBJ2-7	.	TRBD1	TGTGCCAGCAGCAGTCGACTTAACCGGGACAGGGCCTACGAGCAGTACTTC	CASSSRLNRDRAYEQYF
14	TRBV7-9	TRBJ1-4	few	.	TGTGCCAGCAGCTTAGGGCGGATTAATGAAAAACTGTTTTTT	CASSLGRINEKLFF
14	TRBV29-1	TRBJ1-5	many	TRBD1	TGCAGCGTTTCCGGGACAGGGCTCGGGCAGCCCCAGCATTTT	CSVSGTGLGQPQHF
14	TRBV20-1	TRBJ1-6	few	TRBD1	TGCAGTGCTAAACCCGGGACAGGGAATTCACCCCTCCACTTT	CSAKPGTGNSPLHF
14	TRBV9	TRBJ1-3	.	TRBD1	TGTGCCAGCAGCGCCCGGACAGGGAGAAACACCATATATTTT	CASSARTGRNTIYF
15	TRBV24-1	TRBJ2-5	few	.	TGTGCCACCAGCCACGTCGGGGGCCCAGGGGAGACCCAGTACTTC	CATSHVGGPGETQYF
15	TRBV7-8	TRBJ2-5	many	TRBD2	TGTGCCAGCAGCTTAGAAGCGGGGGGCGAAGAGACCCAGTACTTC	CASSLEAGGEETQYF
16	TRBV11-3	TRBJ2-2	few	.	TGTGCCAGCAGCTTAGCGTCTGGGGGGATCACCGGGGAGCTGTTTTTT	CASSLASGGITGELFF
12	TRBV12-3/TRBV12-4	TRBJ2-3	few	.	TGTGCCAGCAGCCCTGCCCAAGATACGCAGTATTTT	CASSPAQDTQYF
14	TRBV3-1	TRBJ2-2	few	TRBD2	TGTGCCAGCAGCGCGGGGGGTAACACCGGGGAGCTGTTTTTT	CASSAGGNTGELFF